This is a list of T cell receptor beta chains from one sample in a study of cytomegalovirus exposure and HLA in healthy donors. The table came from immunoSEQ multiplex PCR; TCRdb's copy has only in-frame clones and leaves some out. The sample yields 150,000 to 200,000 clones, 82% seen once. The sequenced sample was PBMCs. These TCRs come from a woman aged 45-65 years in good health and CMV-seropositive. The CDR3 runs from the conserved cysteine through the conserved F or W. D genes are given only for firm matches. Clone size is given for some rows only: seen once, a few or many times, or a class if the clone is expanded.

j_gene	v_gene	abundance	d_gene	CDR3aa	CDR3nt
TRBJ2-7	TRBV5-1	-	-	CASSLGQGDEQYF	TGCGCCAGCAGCTTGGGGCAAGGGGACGAGCAGTACTTC
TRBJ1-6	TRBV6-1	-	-	CASSAAGSSYNSPLHF	TGTGCCAGCAGTGCCGCCGGGAGCTCCTATAATTCACCCCTCCACTTT
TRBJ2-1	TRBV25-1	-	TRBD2	CASSDQRGGNEQFF	TGTGCCAGCAGTGACCAGCGGGGGGGGAATGAGCAGTTCTTC
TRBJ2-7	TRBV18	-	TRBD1	CASSSSGTGSYEQYF	TGTGCCAGCTCGTCCTCCGGGACAGGCTCCTACGAGCAGTACTTC
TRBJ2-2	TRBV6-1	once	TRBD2	CASSTGGAAPGELFF	TGTGCCAGCAGTACCGGGGGGGCAGCACCCGGGGAGCTGTTTTTT
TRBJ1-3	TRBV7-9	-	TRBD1	CASSYRGMLNTIYF	TGTGCCAGCAGCTACAGGGGGATGCTAAACACCATATATTTT
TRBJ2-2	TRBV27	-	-	CASSFEPSLGNTGELFF	TGTGCCAGCAGTTTTGAACCCTCTCTCGGGAACACCGGGGAGCTGTTTTTT
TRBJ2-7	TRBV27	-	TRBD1	CASRGTGSYEQYF	TGTGCCAGCAGGGGGACAGGTTCCTACGAGCAGTACTTC
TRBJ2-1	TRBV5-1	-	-	CASSLVSDYNEQFF	TGCGCCAGCAGCTTGGTGTCAGACTACAATGAGCAGTTCTTC
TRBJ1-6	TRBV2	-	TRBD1	CAGGRQGDSPLHF	TGTGCCGGTGGTAGACAGGGTGATTCACCCCTCCACTTT
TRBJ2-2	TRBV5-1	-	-	CASSTHTGELFF	TGCGCCAGCAGCACTCACACCGGGGAGCTGTTTTTT
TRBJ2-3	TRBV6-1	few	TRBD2	CASSEAPMRTGGPKDTQYF	TGTGCCAGCAGTGAAGCCCCGATGAGGACGGGAGGGCCCAAAGATACGCAGTATTTT
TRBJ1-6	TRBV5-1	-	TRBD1	CASSLTGGDGSPLHF	TGCGCCAGCAGCTTGACAGGGGGCGACGGATCACCCCTCCACTTT